The rows below give T cell receptor beta chains drawn from one sample of a study of T cell repertoires in cytomegalovirus infection. TCRdb re-analysed the reads in MiXCR, keeping a single row per CDR3 protein. Of around 490,000 distinct CDR3 sequences in the sample, about 25% are singletons; the top ten hold roughly an eighth. The specimen was PBMCs. The receptor source for this set is a human donor in good health (CMV status not recorded). Some clones in this sample may be carry-over from other donors' samples. Both conserved end residues are part of each CDR3. D genes are given only for firm matches. Clone size, where shown, is once, few, many, or a class for clones that have expanded.

abundance	d_gene	v_gene	len	j_gene	CDR3aa	CDR3nt
many	NA	TRBV7-2	15	TRBJ1-2	CASSSRQQANYGYTF	TGTGCCAGCAGCTCCCGACAGCAAGCTAACTATGGCTACACCTTC
NA	TRBD2	TRBV27	11	TRBJ2-7	CASAGVNEQYF	TGTGCCAGCGCGGGGGTAAACGAGCAGTACTTC
NA	NA	TRBV5-1	14	TRBJ1-1	CASSLAAFNTEAFF	TGCGCCAGCAGCTTGGCAGCTTTTAACACTGAAGCTTTCTTT
NA	NA	TRBV12-3/TRBV12-4	16	TRBJ2-3	CASSFRVKSNTDTQYF	TGTGCCAGCAGTTTCCGCGTCAAGAGCAACACAGATACGCAGTATTTT
many	NA	TRBV19	14	TRBJ2-6	CASSSSSGANVLTF	TGTGCCAGTAGTAGCTCCTCTGGGGCCAACGTCCTGACTTTC
few	TRBD1	TRBV18	15	TRBJ1-3	CASSPGTGPGNTIYF	TGTGCCAGCTCACCTGGGACAGGGCCTGGAAACACCATATATTTT
NA	NA	TRBV6-2/TRBV6-3	16	TRBJ1-5	CASSATILVPGQPQHF	TGTGCCAGCAGTGCTACGATCCTCGTTCCCGGACAGCCCCAGCATTTT
few	NA	TRBV4-1	16	TRBJ1-1	CASSQERVSRDTEAFF	TGCGCCAGCAGCCAAGAAAGAGTCTCTAGGGACACTGAAGCTTTCTTT
NA	TRBD1	TRBV7-6	16	TRBJ2-5	CASSDPATGAQETQYF	TGTGCCAGCAGCGACCCCGCGACAGGGGCCCAAGAGACCCAGTACTTC
few	TRBD1	TRBV12-5	14	TRBJ2-1	CASSQGQGNDEQFF	TGTGCTAGTTCTCAGGGACAGGGGAATGATGAGCAGTTCTTC
few	NA	TRBV12-3/TRBV12-4	13	TRBJ1-5	CASSFSLNQPQHF	TGTGCCAGCAGTTTTAGTCTCAATCAGCCCCAGCATTTT
NA	NA	TRBV29-1	13	TRBJ2-1	CSVDGVRFGEQFF	TGCAGCGTTGATGGGGTGCGGTTTGGTGAGCAGTTCTTC
NA	NA	TRBV28	15	TRBJ2-5	CASSLRTSGEETQYF	TGTGCCAGCAGTTTAAGGACCTCGGGAGAAGAGACCCAGTACTTC
few	NA	TRBV28	12	TRBJ1-5	CASWTSHQPQHF	TGTGCCAGCTGGACCAGCCATCAGCCCCAGCATTTT
NA	NA	TRBV6-2/TRBV6-3	12	TRBJ2-5	CASSYYGGTQYF	TGTGCCAGCAGTTACTACGGAGGGACCCAGTACTTC
few	TRBD2	TRBV7-9	15	TRBJ2-1	CASSLAGGPMDEQFF	TGTGCCAGCAGCTTAGCGGGAGGGCCTATGGATGAGCAGTTCTTC
NA	NA	TRBV5-6	15	TRBJ2-4	CASRAGRYPPNIQYF	TGTGCCAGCAGAGCGGGCAGGTACCCCCCGAACATTCAGTACTTC
many	TRBD2	TRBV7-6	18	TRBJ2-1	CASSFNSPQRGSYNEQFF	TGTGCCAGCAGCTTTAATTCCCCCCAGCGGGGCTCCTACAATGAGCAGTTCTTC
NA	TRBD1	TRBV7-3	14	TRBJ2-3	CASSLLGGMDTQYF	TGTGCCAGCAGCTTATTAGGGGGCATGGATACGCAGTATTTT
NA	NA	TRBV11-1	13	TRBJ1-1	CASSYDFNTEAFF	TGTGCCAGCAGCTACGACTTCAACACTGAAGCTTTCTTT
many	NA	TRBV7-2	14	TRBJ2-3	CASSFNPDTDTQYF	TGTGCCAGCAGCTTTAATCCAGATACGGATACGCAGTATTTT
many	NA	TRBV7-2	14	TRBJ1-3	CASSLGNAGNTIYF	TGTGCCAGCAGCTTAGGTAACGCTGGAAACACCATATATTTT
many	NA	TRBV12-3/TRBV12-4	12	TRBJ2-1	CASSRTVDEQFF	TGTGCCAGCAGTCGCACGGTGGATGAGCAGTTCTTC
NA	NA	TRBV6-5	12	TRBJ2-2	CASSRSSGELFF	TGTGCCAGCAGTAGGTCGTCCGGGGAGCTGTTTTTT
NA	NA	TRBV29-1	12	TRBJ2-5	CSVGRRGETQYF	TGCAGCGTTGGGCGTAGGGGAGAGACCCAGTACTTC
NA	NA	TRBV19	14	TRBJ1-2	CASTPGELNYGYTF	TGTGCCAGTACCCCTGGGGAGTTAAACTATGGCTACACCTTC
NA	NA	TRBV7-8	14	TRBJ1-2	CASSLGGMIYGYTF	TGTGCCAGCAGCTTGGGCGGGATGATCTATGGCTACACCTTC
NA	NA	TRBV12-3/TRBV12-4	14	TRBJ1-4	CASTIGEGNEKLFF	TGTGCCAGCACAATTGGGGAGGGAAATGAAAAACTGTTTTTT
few	TRBD1	TRBV29-1	13	TRBJ1-4	CSVTGTADEKLFF	TGCAGCGTGACCGGGACAGCTGATGAAAAACTGTTTTTT
few	TRBD1	TRBV15	13	TRBJ1-2	CATSPGTGGGYTF	TGTGCCACCAGCCCAGGGACAGGGGGCGGCTACACCTTC
NA	NA	TRBV5-4	13	TRBJ1-2	CASSPLGSCGYTF	TGTGCCAGCAGTCCCTTAGGCTCCTGTGGCTACACCTTC
NA	TRBD1	TRBV6-5	16	TRBJ2-3	CASSYSGDSYTDTQYF	TGTGCCAGCAGTTACTCAGGGGACAGTTACACAGATACGCAGTATTTT
NA	TRBD2	TRBV29-1	11	TRBJ2-1	CSVGRGGEQFF	TGCAGCGTGGGCCGGGGGGGGGAGCAGTTCTTC
few	TRBD2	TRBV7-2	14	TRBJ2-7	CASREPGGAYEQYF	TGTGCCAGCAGGGAGCCCGGGGGGGCCTACGAGCAGTACTTC
NA	NA	TRBV20-1	13	TRBJ2-3	CSAQRKLSDTQYF	TGCAGTGCCCAGCGGAAGTTGTCAGATACGCAGTATTTT
NA	TRBD2	TRBV2	16	TRBJ2-3	CASSGTSGTDADTQYF	TGTGCCAGCAGTGGGACTAGCGGGACGGACGCGGATACGCAGTATTTT
few	NA	TRBV7-2	14	TRBJ1-1	CASSPRLRSTEAFF	TGTGCCAGCAGCCCACGGCTTCGGAGCACTGAAGCTTTCTTT
many	NA	TRBV7-2	15	TRBJ2-3	CASSPRGGVADTQYF	TGTGCCAGCAGCCCCAGGGGGGGGGTGGCAGATACGCAGTATTTT
few	TRBD2	TRBV7-6	16	TRBJ2-3	CASSLGAGGYTDTQYF	TGTGCCAGCAGCTTAGGGGCGGGAGGATACACAGATACGCAGTATTTT
NA	NA	TRBV15	16	TRBJ1-3	CATSRGTEYSGNTIYF	TGTGCCACCAGCAGGGGGACGGAATACTCTGGAAACACCATATATTTT
many	NA	TRBV7-8	16	TRBJ2-2	CASSLGPGRNTGELFF	TGTGCCAGCAGCTTAGGGCCAGGGCGCAACACCGGGGAGCTGTTTTTT
many	NA	TRBV7-2	18	TRBJ2-6	CASSLAPSLHSGANVLTF	TGTGCCAGCAGCTTAGCCCCTAGCTTACACTCTGGGGCCAACGTCCTGACTTTC
NA	NA	TRBV30	13	TRBJ2-1	CASTGDDYNEQFF	TGTGCCTCGACAGGAGATGATTACAATGAGCAGTTCTTC
few	NA	TRBV6-6	16	TRBJ1-2	CASSSLTSFTTDGYTF	TGTGCCAGCAGCTCGCTGACATCTTTCACCACCGATGGCTACACCTTC
few	TRBD2	TRBV7-6	16	TRBJ2-3	CASSRTSGSLADTQYF	TGTGCCAGCAGCAGGACTAGCGGGAGTTTAGCAGATACGCAGTATTTT
few	NA	TRBV6-1	16	TRBJ1-4	CASNLHPRGANEKLFF	TGTGCCAGCAACCTCCACCCCAGGGGTGCTAATGAAAAACTGTTTTTT
NA	NA	TRBV6-2/TRBV6-3	12	TRBJ2-1	CASSYFGRRPFF	TGTGCCAGCAGTTACTTCGGGCGCCGTCCGTTCTTC
many	TRBD1	TRBV19	16	TRBJ1-2	CASSIRSDRGGYGYTF	TGTGCCAGTAGTATTCGTTCGGACAGGGGTGGTTATGGCTACACCTTC
NA	NA	TRBV28	15	TRBJ2-1	CASRLDGASYNEQFF	TGTGCCAGCAGGTTGGACGGAGCCTCCTACAATGAGCAGTTCTTC
few	TRBD1	TRBV4-3	15	TRBJ2-7	CASSQETGQGYEQYF	TGCGCCAGCAGCCAAGAAACGGGACAGGGCTACGAGCAGTACTTC
NA	NA	TRBV7-2	14	TRBJ2-7	CASSLRGASYEQYF	TGTGCCAGCAGCTTAAGAGGGGCCTCCTACGAGCAGTACTTC
once	TRBD1	TRBV6-2/TRBV6-3	13	TRBJ2-7	CATRTGVPYEQYF	TGTGCCACCCGGACAGGGGTGCCCTACGAGCAGTACTTC
few	TRBD1	TRBV18	14	TRBJ2-7	CASTLKTGAYEQYF	TGTGCCAGCACTTTAAAAACAGGGGCCTACGAGCAGTACTTC
few	TRBD2	TRBV9	17	TRBJ2-1	CASSVLGGGPGGNEQFF	TGTGCCAGCAGCGTACTTGGGGGAGGGCCCGGTGGGAATGAGCAGTTCTTC
few	TRBD2	TRBV11-2	18	TRBJ2-5	CASSLNGLAGGHQETQYF	TGTGCCAGCAGCTTAAACGGGCTAGCGGGAGGGCACCAAGAGACCCAGTACTTC